Listed below are T cell receptor beta chains from one sample, sequenced in a study of cytomegalovirus exposure and HLA in healthy donors. Sequencing used immunoSEQ multiplex PCR; TCRdb keeps in-frame clones, though not all of them. The table lists 100,000 to 150,000 clones, about 78% of them singletons. Specimen: PBMCs. These receptors all come from a female donor in good health and CMV-seronegative. Each CDR3 is given with its conserved first and last residue. A D gene is named only where the DNA matches it firmly. Size values are once, few and many counts, or a class for expanded clones, and some rows have none.

>16|TRBV29-1|TRBD2|TRBJ2-3|-
TGCAGCGTGGGGACTAGCGGGAGAGGGGGCGCAGATACGCAGTATTTT
CSVGTSGRGGADTQYF
>14|TRBV13|-|TRBJ2-5|once
TGTGCCAGCAGCTTTCGAGCTGACCAAGAGACCCAGTACTTC
CASSFRADQETQYF
>13|TRBV19|-|TRBJ1-6|-
TGTGCCAGTAGTATTTTGGGGGGTTCACCCCTCCACTTT
CASSILGGSPLHF
>17|TRBV7-2|TRBD1|TRBJ2-6|few
TGTGCCAGCAGCTGGGGACAGGGGGGGGCTGGGGCCAACGGCCTGACTTTC
CASSWGQGGAGANGLTF
>13|TRBV7-3|-|TRBJ2-3|few
TGTGCCAGCTCAAGGGCGGGGCCAGATACGCAGTATTTT
CASSRAGPDTQYF
>16|TRBV5-5|-|TRBJ1-2|-
TGTGCCAGCAGCTTGATCGGCAGGGTCGGGCTATATGGCTACACCTTC
CASSLIGRVGLYGYTF
>15|TRBV9|TRBD1|TRBJ1-1|-
TGTGCCAGCAGCGTTATGGGACAGGGGGGTTCTAAAGCTTTCTTT
CASSVMGQGGSKAFF
>11|TRBV6-5|-|TRBJ2-5|-
TGTGCCAGCCGCAACTCGTGGACCCAGTACTTC
CASRNSWTQYF
>14|TRBV11-1|-|TRBJ2-7|-
TGTGCCAGCAGCCCCCGGGAGAGCTCCTACGAGCAGTACTTC
CASSPRESSYEQYF
>14|TRBV7-2|-|TRBJ2-3|-
TGTGCCAGCAGCCCACGACAGGGCACAGATACGCAGTATTTT
CASSPRQGTDTQYF
>13|TRBV5-1|-|TRBJ1-2|-
TGCGCCAGCAGGAAATCCTCCTCTAAAAGCTACACCTTC
CASRKSSSKSYTF
>20|TRBV28|-|TRBJ1-6|-
TGTGCCAGCAGTTTACGACCCAAGAGACAGGTCAGGATAAGAGTTTCACCCCTCCACTTT
CASSLRPKRQVRIRVSPLHF
>16|TRBV6-7|TRBD2|TRBJ2-7|-
TGTGCCAGGCATGGAGGGCCTAGCGGGAGCTCCTACGAGCAGTACTTC
CARHGGPSGSSYEQYF
>14|TRBV2|-|TRBJ2-7|-
TGTGCCAGCAGTGAAGGCAGGGGATCCTACGAGCAGTACTTC
CASSEGRGSYEQYF
>14|TRBV5-6|-|TRBJ1-4|-
TGTGCCAGCGGGGGGGACGGTGTCCGGGAAAAACTGTTTTTT
CASGGDGVREKLFF
>13|TRBV2|TRBD1|TRBJ1-2|-
TGTGCCAGCAGGGCCAGGACAGGGTCTGGCTACACCTTC
CASRARTGSGYTF
>13|TRBV13|TRBD1|TRBJ2-7|-
TGTGCCAGCACCCTAATACAGGGGACCGAGCAGTACTTC
CASTLIQGTEQYF
>16|TRBV4-1|TRBD1|TRBJ2-2|-
TGCGCCAGCAGCCACCTGACAGGGCAAAACACCGGGGAGCTGTTTTTT
CASSHLTGQNTGELFF
>13|TRBV19|-|TRBJ2-5|-
TGTGCCAGTAGTATCCGGGGGCAAGAGACCCAGTACTTC
CASSIRGQETQYF
>15|TRBV7-2|TRBD2|TRBJ2-7|-
TGTGCCAGCAGCTTATGGTCGGCGGGAGGGAGGGAGCAGTACTTC
CASSLWSAGGREQYF
>13|TRBV6-5|-|TRBJ1-2|-
TGTGCCAGCAGTCCTGAGGGTGACTATGGCTACACCTTC
CASSPEGDYGYTF
>16|TRBV28|TRBD2|TRBJ2-7|-
TGTGCCAGCGGGAGGGTAGCGGGTGGCGGGTCCTACGAGCAGTACTTC
CASGRVAGGGSYEQYF
>16|TRBV18|TRBD2|TRBJ2-1|few
TGTGCCAGCTCACCACCCTCGAGGGAGGGCCTCAATGAGCAGTTCTTC
CASSPPSREGLNEQFF
>17|TRBV7-2|TRBD2|TRBJ2-2|-
TGTGCCAGCAGCCACGGACTAGCGGGGGTGAAGACCGGGGAGCTGTTTTTT
CASSHGLAGVKTGELFF
>14|TRBV6-6|-|TRBJ2-5|-
TGTGCCAGCAGTCCACAAACCGGGGGAGAGACCCAGTACTTC
CASSPQTGGETQYF
>15|TRBV27|-|TRBJ2-1|once
TGTGCCAGCTCCCGCCCGTCGATTAGCAGCCATGAGCAGTTCTTC
CASSRPSISSHEQFF
>13|TRBV5-4|-|TRBJ2-5|-
TGTGCCAGCAGCTTGAGCGGAGGTCAGACCCAGTACTTC
CASSLSGGQTQYF
>14|TRBV14|-|TRBJ2-2|-
TGTGCCAGCAGCCAAGACCTCTCAGGCAGGGAGCTGTTTTTT
CASSQDLSGRELFF
>12|TRBV29-1|-|TRBJ1-2|-
TGCAGCGTTGCCGGGACACGTCCTGACTACACCTTC
CSVAGTRPDYTF
>15|TRBV18|TRBD1|TRBJ1-2|-
TGTGCCAGCTCCCCCGACAAGGGGGCGTGGGGTGGCTACACCTTC
CASSPDKGAWGGYTF
>15|TRBV5-1|TRBD1|TRBJ1-4|few
TGCGCCAGCAGCCGACAGGGGAGGCAGGAGGAAAAACTGTTTTTT
CASSRQGRQEEKLFF
>16|TRBV19|-|TRBJ2-3|-
TGTGCCAGTAGTACTACCCAACCGGGACTCACAGATACGCAGTATTTT
CASSTTQPGLTDTQYF
>18|TRBV28|TRBD1|TRBJ2-3|once
TGTGCCAGCAGTTTCTGGGGACAGGGGGAACCCGGCACAGATACGCAGTATTTT
CASSFWGQGEPGTDTQYF
>15|TRBV28|TRBD2|TRBJ2-7|-
TGTGCCAGCAGTTCCTCGGGTAGCGGGAGAGGGGAGCAGTACTTC
CASSSSGSGRGEQYF
>11|TRBV10-3|-|TRBJ2-2|-
TGTGCCATCAGCGGTCAAGGGGAGCTGTTTTTT
CAISGQGELFF
>16|TRBV6-5|-|TRBJ2-3|-
TGTGCCAGCAGTTACTCAGGGGCGGGATTCACAGATACGCAGTATTTT
CASSYSGAGFTDTQYF
>15|TRBV5-6|TRBD1|TRBJ1-2|-
TGTGCCAGCGCCGTCCGGACAGGGGATAACTATGGCTACACCTTC
CASAVRTGDNYGYTF
>14|TRBV10-1|TRBD1|TRBJ2-7|-
TGCGCCAGCAGTGAGGGGGACAGTAGCTACGAGCAGTACTTC
CASSEGDSSYEQYF
>12|TRBV7-8|-|TRBJ1-1|-
TGTGCCAGCAGCTTAGAAGGTGCGCAGGCAAATTTT
CASSLEGAQANF
>14|TRBV2|TRBD2|TRBJ2-3|once
TGTGCCAGCGTGGGGGGGGTCAGCACAGATACGCAGTATTTT
CASVGGVSTDTQYF
>16|TRBV6-5|-|TRBJ1-6|-
TGTGCCAGCAGTTACTCGATGTTCGGGTCTGGTTCACCCCTCCACTTT
CASSYSMFGSGSPLHF
>14|TRBV27|TRBD2|TRBJ2-4|-
TGTGCCAGCAGTTGGTCTAGCGGGAGGAACAGTCAGTACTTC
CASSWSSGRNSQYF
>15|TRBV27|TRBD1|TRBJ2-1|-
TGTGCCAGCAGTTTAGGGACAGGGGGCTACAATGAGCAGTTCTTC
CASSLGTGGYNEQFF
>14|TRBV6-1|TRBD1|TRBJ2-5|-
TGTGCCAGCACCAGGGGACAGTATGGGGAGACCCAGTACTTC
CASTRGQYGETQYF
>15|TRBV4-1|TRBD2|TRBJ2-1|few
TGCGCCAGCAGCCAGACTAGCGGGGGGTCCAATGAGCAGTTCTTC
CASSQTSGGSNEQFF
>15|TRBV2|TRBD1|TRBJ2-2|-
TGTGCCAGCAGGACGGACAGGGCGAACACCGGGGAGCTGTTTTTT
CASRTDRANTGELFF
>16|TRBV6-4|TRBD2|TRBJ2-1|-
TGTGCCAGCAGTGACTTGGCGGGGGGAGCCTACAATGAGCAGTTCTTC
CASSDLAGGAYNEQFF
>16|TRBV10-3|TRBD2|TRBJ2-6|-
TGTGCCACCCTAAGCGGGGATCTCTCTGGGGCCAACGGCCTGACTTTC
CATLSGDLSGANGLTF
>14|TRBV4-1|-|TRBJ1-2|-
TGCGCCAGCAGCCAAGATCAGAGGACTTGGGGCTACACCTTC
CASSQDQRTWGYTF
>18|TRBV2|TRBD2|TRBJ2-2|-
TGTGCCAGCAGCCTCCTAGGACTAGCGGGGGGGGGAACCGGGGAGCTGTTTTTT
CASSLLGLAGGGTGELFF
>16|TRBV9|-|TRBJ2-3|-
TGTGCCAGCAGCGTAGGTCAATGGGGGGGCCCAGATACGCAGTATTTT
CASSVGQWGGPDTQYF
>12|TRBV9|-|TRBJ2-3|-
TGTGCCAGCAGCGCCGGTACAGATACGCAGTATTTT
CASSAGTDTQYF
>16|TRBV28|TRBD2|TRBJ2-7|-
TGTGCCAGCAGTTTACTAGCGGGAGGGCCTGGGGCCGAGCAGTACTTC
CASSLLAGGPGAEQYF
>11|TRBV6-1|-|TRBJ2-5|-
TGTGCCAGCAGTCCCCAGGAGACCCAGTACTTC
CASSPQETQYF
>14|TRBV2|-|TRBJ1-4|-
TGTGCCAGCAGTGAAGGTCAGCGCGATGAAAAACTGTTTTTT
CASSEGQRDEKLFF